This T cell receptor (beta chain) was captured in a study of blood T cell repertoires in COVID-19. At the level of the study: Both acute and convalescent COVID-19 samples were obtained from the United States, Italy and Spain. T cells, B-cell-depleted T cells, or PBMCs provided the cDNA or gDNA that served as material.

As processed by the authors: Nucleated cell counts were estimated from reference gene primer amplification. Profiling relied on immunoSEQ multiplex PCR, and the TCRdb table lists in-frame clones only, not all of them. V and J calls and clone size are given by that table; D and trimming were obtained from the DNA. The data contain around 140,000 clones, about four fifths of them singletons. This CDR3 region has 17 residues. Germline CDR1 and CDR2: KGHSH and LQKENI. J was trimmed by 0 bases and V by 2 bases; bases with no gene match: 0. To note about this clone: In the same sample, other DNA sequences code for this CDR3.

The TCR sequence derives from a human donor in a cohort sampled during active COVID-19. Sequenced: peripheral blood. This sequence joins TRBV18 and TRBJ2-6; 11 nucleotides line up with TRBD1. The CDR3 is CASSPGTGGSGANVLTF. DNA for the CDR3: TGTGCCAGCTCACCAGGGACAGGGGGCTCTGGGGCCAACGTCCTGACTTTC.